This TCR beta chain comes out of a study of blood T cell repertoires in COVID-19. Sequencing used immunoSEQ multiplex PCR; TCRdb keeps in-frame clones, though not all of them. Among tens of thousands of clones listed, about 86% were seen once. The CDR3 runs 14 residues. In germline, CDR1 is SGHNT, CDR2 YYREEE (reference sequence). The ends lost 2 bases at V and 5 bases at J; junction bases unmatched: 2. Sequencing was done on a sample of peripheral blood. This clonotype was obtained from a man aged 45 to 65 with active COVID-19. The chain employs TRBV5-4 and TRBJ2-3; 10 bases match TRBD2. Here the CDR3 reads CASSFRTSGDTQYF. DNA for the CDR3: TGTGCCAGCAGCTTCAGGACTAGCGGAGATACGCAGTATTTT.